This is a list of T cell receptor beta chains from one sample in a study of identical twins. TCRdb processed the 5' RACE reads anew with MiXCR; each CDR3 protein has one entry. The sample has around 960,000 distinct CDR3 sequences, 9% to 15% seen once. These data were likewise used in another study, on yellow fever vaccine responses in identical twins.

The sample consisted of PBMCs. The receptors derive from a woman aged 18-35 years in good health. Each CDR3 is given with its conserved first and last residue. The D gene is left open where the match is weak. Expanded clones are given a class, and other clones once, few, many or no size at all.

cdr3_aa,cdr3_nt,clone_size,v_call,d_call,j_call
CASTEGAQPQHF,TGTGCCAGCACCGAGGGTGCCCAGCCCCAGCATTTT,NA,TRBV2,NA,TRBJ1-5
CASSQDGTGLTEAFF,TGTGCCAGCAGCCAAGATGGGACAGGGTTGACTGAAGCTTTCTTT,NA,TRBV14,TRBD1,TRBJ1-1
CASSNMGYIDQPQHF,TGTGCCAGCAGCAATATGGGGTATATCGATCAGCCCCAGCATTTT,few,TRBV12-3/TRBV12-4,NA,TRBJ1-5
CASMRQFGADGDETQYF,TGTGCCAGCATGCGACAGTTCGGTGCCGACGGGGATGAGACCCAGTACTTC,NA,TRBV7-9,NA,TRBJ2-5
CASSYNPRTGELFF,TGTGCCAGCAGTTATAACCCTAGGACCGGGGAGCTGTTTTTT,NA,TRBV6-5,NA,TRBJ2-2
CASIRGFRSTGELFF,TGTGCCAGCATCCGTGGGTTTCGGAGCACCGGGGAGCTGTTTTTT,NA,TRBV12-3/TRBV12-4,NA,TRBJ2-2
CASSLVGLVVTSGANVLTF,TGCGCCAGCAGCTTGGTGGGACTAGTCGTCACCTCTGGGGCCAACGTCCTGACTTTC,NA,TRBV5-1,TRBD2,TRBJ2-6
CASSLAEGLVYNEQFF,TGCGCCAGCAGCTTGGCCGAGGGACTAGTCTACAATGAGCAGTTCTTC,few,TRBV5-1,TRBD2,TRBJ2-1
CASSSMTRSQQYF,TGTGCCAGCAGTTCGATGACTAGGTCGCAGCAGTACTTC,many,TRBV12-3/TRBV12-4,NA,TRBJ2-7
CASRHGTTNYGYTF,TGTGCCAGCAGGCACGGGACAACTAACTATGGCTACACCTTC,few,TRBV6-1,NA,TRBJ1-2
CSATDRTTNTGELFF,TGCAGTGCCACCGACAGGACCACGAACACCGGGGAGCTGTTTTTT,few,TRBV20-1,NA,TRBJ2-2
CASSETTGKETQYF,TGTGCCAGCAGTGAAACGACTGGGAAGGAGACCCAGTACTTC,NA,TRBV2,NA,TRBJ2-5
CASSPSPTYEQYF,TGTGCCAGCAGCCCCAGTCCGACCTACGAGCAGTACTTC,once,TRBV3-1,NA,TRBJ2-7
CASRLAHMTSRIYEQYF,TGTGCAAGTCGCTTAGCGCATATGACTAGCCGGATCTACGAGCAGTACTTC,NA,TRBV12-2,NA,TRBJ2-7
CATSRDLRLAGYNEQFF,TGTGCCACCAGCAGAGATCTACGACTAGCGGGGTACAATGAGCAGTTCTTC,NA,TRBV15,TRBD2,TRBJ2-1
CSAVRGPQETQYF,TGCAGTGCCGTCAGGGGCCCCCAAGAGACCCAGTACTTC,NA,TRBV20-1,NA,TRBJ2-5
CASSPSTSGRNEQFF,TGTGCCAGCAGCCCAAGTACTAGCGGGAGGAATGAGCAGTTCTTC,NA,TRBV4-2,TRBD2,TRBJ2-1
CASSPTQYF,TGTGCCAGCAGTCCCACGCAGTATTTT,NA,TRBV21-1,NA,TRBJ2-3
CASSYSRTGGNTIYF,TGTGCCAGCAGTTACTCCAGGACAGGGGGAAACACCATATATTTT,NA,TRBV6-5,TRBD1,TRBJ1-3
CASSFGLAGGGDEQFF,TGTGCCAGCAGTTTTGGTCTAGCGGGAGGGGGGGATGAGCAGTTCTTC,NA,TRBV28,TRBD2,TRBJ2-1
CASRGFQETQYF,TGTGCCAGCAGAGGGTTTCAAGAGACCCAGTACTTC,few,TRBV11-3,NA,TRBJ2-5
CASSQAPGTDTQYF,TGTGCCAGCAGCCAAGCCCCCGGCACAGATACGCAGTATTTT,NA,TRBV3-1,NA,TRBJ2-3
CASSPFDSSVGYGYTF,TGTGCCAGCTCACCTTTCGACTCTTCAGTTGGGTACGGCTACACCTTC,few,TRBV18,NA,TRBJ1-2
CASSLDWGPSYEQYF,TGTGCCAGCAGCTTAGATTGGGGGCCCTCCTACGAGCAGTACTTC,many,TRBV7-8,NA,TRBJ2-7
CASTPTASTDTQYF,TGTGCCAGCACTCCGACTGCAAGCACAGATACGCAGTATTTT,many,TRBV27,NA,TRBJ2-3
CVSSQGLYRGNEQFF,TGTGTCAGCAGCCAAGGGCTCTACAGGGGGAATGAGCAGTTCTTC,NA,TRBV3-1,TRBD1,TRBJ2-1
CASSYSGPRSYNEQFF,TGTGCCAGCAGTTACTCGGGCCCCCGCTCCTACAATGAGCAGTTCTTC,NA,TRBV6-5,NA,TRBJ2-1
CASSEAPRTGLGGYTF,TGTGCCAGCAGTGAAGCGCCCAGGACAGGGCTTGGGGGCTACACCTTC,NA,TRBV2,TRBD1,TRBJ1-2
CASSQGHVGTADNQPQHF,TGCGCCAGCAGCCAAGGCCACGTTGGGACAGCGGACAATCAGCCCCAGCATTTT,few,TRBV4-1,TRBD1,TRBJ1-5
CASGKGARTEAFF,TGTGCCAGCGGAAAGGGGGCGAGGACTGAAGCTTTCTTT,few,TRBV25-1,TRBD1,TRBJ1-1
CASSRSPARASSWTLHF,TGTGCCAGCAGCCGCTCCCCCGCCCGAGCTTCAAGTTGGACCCTCCACTTT,NA,TRBV27,NA,TRBJ1-6
CASRSGTPETEAFF,TGTGCCAGCAGATCCGGGACCCCTGAAACTGAAGCTTTCTTT,NA,TRBV12-3/TRBV12-4,NA,TRBJ1-1
CSASPWRGSDHEQFF,TGCAGTGCTAGCCCCTGGCGGGGGTCCGACCATGAGCAGTTCTTC,few,TRBV20-1,TRBD2,TRBJ2-1
CASRTGSSGELFF,TGTGCCAGCAGGACGGGGTCTTCCGGGGAGCTGTTTTTT,once,TRBV3-1,NA,TRBJ2-2
CASSSQPGDTEAFF,TGTGCCAGCAGCTCACAGCCAGGGGACACTGAAGCTTTCTTT,NA,TRBV7-3,NA,TRBJ1-1
CASSQDGAGGLNTQYF,TGCGCCAGCAGCCAAGATGGAGCGGGAGGGCTGAATACGCAGTATTTT,many,TRBV4-1,TRBD2,TRBJ2-3
CASINGGTVNTGELFF,TGTGCCAGCATCAACGGGGGGACAGTGAACACCGGGGAGCTGTTTTTT,few,TRBV7-2,NA,TRBJ2-2
CASSIQGDSNQPQHF,TGTGCCAGCAGCATACAGGGGGATAGCAATCAGCCCCAGCATTTT,NA,TRBV6-1,TRBD1,TRBJ1-5
CASRPQGHTIHF,TGTGCCAGCAGACCTCAGGGCCACACCATACATTTT,NA,TRBV7-9,NA,TRBJ1-3
CASSLDTDTQYF,TGTGCCAGCAGCTTAGACACAGATACGCAGTATTTT,medium-sized,TRBV5-1,NA,TRBJ2-3